This TCR beta chain is from a study of post-analysis software for immune sequencing data. Study-wide results and caveats: TRBV5-6, TRBV5-1 and TRBV20-1 belonged to a set of a handful of TRBV segments that were more frequent in patients than controls.

The library was made from cDNA and included unique molecular identifiers. TCRdb processed the PCR reads anew with MiXCR; each CDR3 protein has one entry. The data contain about 810,000 distinct CDR3 sequences, 53% of them singletons. The germline gives CDR1 SEHNR, CDR2 FQNEAQ (reference sequence). This CDR3 comprises 16 residues. A note on this clonotype: The antigen remains undetermined.

The sample taken for sequencing was blood. The chain uses TRBV7-9 and TRBJ2-5; weak D call: TRBD1 (6 bases). TRBJ2-7 matches the DNA end more closely, so the J call is doubtful. The source is a girl between 5 and 17 years old with multiple sclerosis. The CDR3 bases are TGTGCCAGCAGCTCGAGGGACAATCGGGTACCTTACGAGCAGTACTTC. This sequence encodes CASSSRDNRVPYEQYF.